This T cell receptor (beta chain) was obtained from a study of beta chain features in type 1 diabetes. The CDR3 sequence is 13 residues long. CDR1 is SGDLS, CDR2 YYNGEE, per germline. With 6 bases removed from V and 0 bases from J, the gap between germline ends came to 4 bases. On average, the one heparinised blood draw given by each donor was 90 to 150 mL. Sorting based on CD45RO/CCR7/CD25/CD127/CD95/CD27 separated CD4+ naive, central memory, regulatory and stem cell-like memory cells. This clone was recorded a few times. Its antigen remains unidentified. This may stem from a read error, because a much larger clone lies one nucleotide away. Study findings and constraints: It was possible that PCR favored shorter templates, equally so in patients and controls.

The isolated RNA, all of it, was reverse transcribed, so expressed TCRB transcripts were what got sequenced. The method was immunoSEQ multiplex PCR; TCRdb's version includes in-frame clones alone and lacks a portion of them. The repertoire has about 320,000 clones, about 14% of them found once; the top ten carry roughly 6.7%. The receptor comes from a man younger than 45 in good health. Sequenced: central memory CD4+ T cells from blood. This chain joins TRBV9 and TRBJ2-6; D unresolved. CDR3 residues: CASTFSGANVLTF. The CDR3 nucleotides are TGTGCCAGCACCTTCTCTGGGGCCAACGTCCTGACTTTC.